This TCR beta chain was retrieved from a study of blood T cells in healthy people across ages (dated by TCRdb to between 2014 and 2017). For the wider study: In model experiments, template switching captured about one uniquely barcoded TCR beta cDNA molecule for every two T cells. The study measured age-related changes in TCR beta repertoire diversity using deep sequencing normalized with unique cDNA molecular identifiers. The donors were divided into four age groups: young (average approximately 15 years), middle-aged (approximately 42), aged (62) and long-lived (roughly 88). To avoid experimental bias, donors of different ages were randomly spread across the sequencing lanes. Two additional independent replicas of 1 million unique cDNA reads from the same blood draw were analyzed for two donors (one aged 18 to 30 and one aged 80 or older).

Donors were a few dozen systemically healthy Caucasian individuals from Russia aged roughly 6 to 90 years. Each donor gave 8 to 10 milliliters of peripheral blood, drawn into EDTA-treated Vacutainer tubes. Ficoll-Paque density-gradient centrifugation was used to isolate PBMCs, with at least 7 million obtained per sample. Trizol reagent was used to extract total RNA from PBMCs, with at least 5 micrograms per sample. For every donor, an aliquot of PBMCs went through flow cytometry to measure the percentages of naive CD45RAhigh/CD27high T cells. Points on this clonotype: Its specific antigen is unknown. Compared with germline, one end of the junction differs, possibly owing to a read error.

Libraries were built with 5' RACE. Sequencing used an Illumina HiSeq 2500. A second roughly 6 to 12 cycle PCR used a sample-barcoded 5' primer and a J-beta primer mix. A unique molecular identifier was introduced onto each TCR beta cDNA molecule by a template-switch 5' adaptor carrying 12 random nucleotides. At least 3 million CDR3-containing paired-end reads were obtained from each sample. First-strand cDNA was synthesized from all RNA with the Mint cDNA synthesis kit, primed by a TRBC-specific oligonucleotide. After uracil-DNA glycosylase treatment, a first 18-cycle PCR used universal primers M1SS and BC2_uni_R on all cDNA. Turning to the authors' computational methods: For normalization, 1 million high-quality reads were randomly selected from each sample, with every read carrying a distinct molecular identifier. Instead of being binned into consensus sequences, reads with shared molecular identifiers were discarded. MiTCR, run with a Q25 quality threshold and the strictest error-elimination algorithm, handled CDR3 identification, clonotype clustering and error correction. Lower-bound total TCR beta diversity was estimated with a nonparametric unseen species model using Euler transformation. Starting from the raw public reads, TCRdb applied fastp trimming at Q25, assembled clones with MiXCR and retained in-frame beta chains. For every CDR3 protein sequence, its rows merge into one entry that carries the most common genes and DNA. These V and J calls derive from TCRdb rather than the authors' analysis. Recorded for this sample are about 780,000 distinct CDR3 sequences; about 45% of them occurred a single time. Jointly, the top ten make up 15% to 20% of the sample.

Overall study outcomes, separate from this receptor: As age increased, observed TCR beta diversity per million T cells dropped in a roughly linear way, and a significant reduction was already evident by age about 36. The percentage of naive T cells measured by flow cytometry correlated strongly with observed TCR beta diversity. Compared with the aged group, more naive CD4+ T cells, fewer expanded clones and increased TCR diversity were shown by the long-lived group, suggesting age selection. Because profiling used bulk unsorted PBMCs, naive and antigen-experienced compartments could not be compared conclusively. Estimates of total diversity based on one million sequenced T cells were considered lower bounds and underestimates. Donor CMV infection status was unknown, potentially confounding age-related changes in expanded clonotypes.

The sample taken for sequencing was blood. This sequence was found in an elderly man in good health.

DNA sequence: TGTGCCAGCAGTCCCCCGACAGGGTCGGGTTCACCCCCCCACTTT. Translated, this gives CASSPPTGSGSPPHF. The V gene is TRBV12-3 or TRBV12-4 and the J gene is TRBJ1-6; 7 nucleotides in the junction match TRBD1. The CDR3 contains 15 residues, cysteine and phenylalanine counted. Just CDR3 DNA is preserved here, 45 bases in frame from base 1.